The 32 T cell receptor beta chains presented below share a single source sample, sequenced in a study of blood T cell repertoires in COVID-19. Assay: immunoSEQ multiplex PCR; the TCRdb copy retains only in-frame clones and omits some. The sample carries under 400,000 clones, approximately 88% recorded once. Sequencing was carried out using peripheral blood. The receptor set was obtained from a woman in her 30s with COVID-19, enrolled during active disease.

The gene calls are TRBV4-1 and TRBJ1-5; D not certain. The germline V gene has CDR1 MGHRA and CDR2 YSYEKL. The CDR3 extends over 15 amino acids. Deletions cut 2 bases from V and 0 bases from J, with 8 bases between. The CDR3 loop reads CASSQSTYSNQPQHF. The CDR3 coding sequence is TGCGCCAGCAGCCAAAGCACCTATAGCAATCAGCCCCAGCATTTT.

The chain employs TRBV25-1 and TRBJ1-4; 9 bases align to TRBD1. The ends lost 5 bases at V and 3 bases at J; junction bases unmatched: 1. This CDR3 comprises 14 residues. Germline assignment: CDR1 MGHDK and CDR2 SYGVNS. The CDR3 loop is CASSRDRANEKLFF. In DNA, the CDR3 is TGTGCCAGCAGTCGGGACAGGGCTAATGAAAAACTGTTTTTT.

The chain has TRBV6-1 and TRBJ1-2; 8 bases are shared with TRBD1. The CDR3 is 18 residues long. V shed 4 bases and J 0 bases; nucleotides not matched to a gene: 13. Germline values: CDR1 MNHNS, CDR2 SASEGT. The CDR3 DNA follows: TGTGCCAGCAGTGTCCTCGGACAGGGCGGCACAACTAACTATGGCTACACCTTC. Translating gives CASSVLGQGGTTNYGYTF.

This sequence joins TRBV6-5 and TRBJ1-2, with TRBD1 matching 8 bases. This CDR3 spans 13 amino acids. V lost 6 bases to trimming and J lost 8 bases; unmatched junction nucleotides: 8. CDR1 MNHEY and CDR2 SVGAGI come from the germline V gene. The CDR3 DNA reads TGTGCCAGCAGACCTGACAGGGGTCGGGGCTACACCTTC. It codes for CASRPDRGRGYTF.

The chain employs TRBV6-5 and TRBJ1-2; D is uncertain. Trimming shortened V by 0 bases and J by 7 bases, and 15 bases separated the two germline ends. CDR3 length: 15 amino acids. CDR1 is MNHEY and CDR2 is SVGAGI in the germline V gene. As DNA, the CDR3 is TGTGCCAGCAGTTACTCCCGTAACCCCACGGGTGGCTACACCTTC. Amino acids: CASSYSRNPTGGYTF.

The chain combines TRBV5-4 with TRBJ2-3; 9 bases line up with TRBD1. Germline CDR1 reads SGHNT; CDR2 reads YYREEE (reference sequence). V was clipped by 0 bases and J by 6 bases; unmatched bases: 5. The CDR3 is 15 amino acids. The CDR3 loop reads CASSLATGGGDTQYF. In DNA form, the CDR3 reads TGTGCCAGCAGCTTGGCGACAGGGGGAGGGGATACGCAGTATTTT.

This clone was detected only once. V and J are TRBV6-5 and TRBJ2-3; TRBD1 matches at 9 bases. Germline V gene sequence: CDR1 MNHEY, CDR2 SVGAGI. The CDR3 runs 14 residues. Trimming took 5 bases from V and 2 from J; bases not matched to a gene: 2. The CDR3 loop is CASSRQGDTDTQYF. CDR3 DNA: TGTGCCAGCAGTCGACAGGGGGACACAGATACGCAGTATTTT.

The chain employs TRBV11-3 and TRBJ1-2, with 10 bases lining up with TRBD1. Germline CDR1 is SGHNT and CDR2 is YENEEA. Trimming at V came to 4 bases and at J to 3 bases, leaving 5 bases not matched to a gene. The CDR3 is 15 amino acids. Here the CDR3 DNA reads TGTGCCAGCAGCTCGCGACAGGGGGCACACTATGGCTACACCTTC. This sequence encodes CASSSRQGAHYGYTF. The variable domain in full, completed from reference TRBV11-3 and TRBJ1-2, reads EAGVVQSPRYKIIEKKQPVAFWCNPISGHNTLYWYLQNLGQGPELLIRYENEEAVDDSQLPKDRFSAERLKGVDSTLKIQPAELGDSAVYLCASSSRQGAHYGYTFGSGTRLTVV.

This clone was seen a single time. CDR3 DNA sequence: TGTGCCTGGGGCCCTCCCGGGACAGTTAATTCACCCCTCCACTTT. It specifies CAWGPPGTVNSPLHF. The chain has TRBV30 and TRBJ1-6; 7 bases map to TRBD1. The trim removed 5 bases at V and 6 bases at J, leaving 10 bases unmatched. CDR3 length: 15 residues. The germline V gene encodes CDR1 GTSNPN and CDR2 SVGIG (reference sequence).

The CDR3 DNA is TGCGCCAGCAGCCAAGGGGGAGGGACCGGGGAGCTGTTTTTT. It specifies CASSQGGGTGELFF. The chain is built from TRBV4-1 and TRBJ2-2, with 7 bases that match TRBD2. V lost 1 base, J lost 5 bases, and 1 base stayed unmatched. Germline CDR1 and CDR2: MGHRA and YSYEKL. The CDR3 is 14 residues long.

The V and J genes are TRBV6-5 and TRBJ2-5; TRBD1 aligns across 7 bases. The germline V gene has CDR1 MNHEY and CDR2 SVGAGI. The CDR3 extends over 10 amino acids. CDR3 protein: CLTGLETQYF. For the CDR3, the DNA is TGTTTGACAGGGTTAGAGACCCAGTACTTC.

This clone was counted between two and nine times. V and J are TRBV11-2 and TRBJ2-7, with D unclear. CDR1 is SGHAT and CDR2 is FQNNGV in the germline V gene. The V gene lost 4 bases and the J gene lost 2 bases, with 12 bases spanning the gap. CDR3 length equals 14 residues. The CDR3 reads CASSYDTLAYEQYF. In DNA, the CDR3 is TGTGCCAGCAGCTACGACACTTTAGCCTACGAGCAGTACTTC.

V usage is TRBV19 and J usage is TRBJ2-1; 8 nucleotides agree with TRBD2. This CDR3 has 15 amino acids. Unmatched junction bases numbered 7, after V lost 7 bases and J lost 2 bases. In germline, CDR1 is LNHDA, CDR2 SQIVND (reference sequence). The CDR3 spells CASNPGGAPYNEQFF. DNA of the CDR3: TGTGCCAGTAACCCGGGGGGGGCCCCCTACAATGAGCAGTTCTTC.

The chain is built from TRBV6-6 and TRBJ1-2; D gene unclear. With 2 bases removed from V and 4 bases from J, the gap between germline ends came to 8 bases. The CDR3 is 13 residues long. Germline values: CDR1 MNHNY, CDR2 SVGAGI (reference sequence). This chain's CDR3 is CASSYEHRYGYTF. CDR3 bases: TGTGCCAGCAGTTACGAACACCGCTATGGCTACACCTTC.

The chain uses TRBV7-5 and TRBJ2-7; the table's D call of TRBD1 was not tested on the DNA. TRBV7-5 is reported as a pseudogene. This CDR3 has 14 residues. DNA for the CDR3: TGTGCCAGAAGCTTAGAACAGGGAACCTACGAGCAGTACGTC. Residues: CARSLEQGTYEQYV.

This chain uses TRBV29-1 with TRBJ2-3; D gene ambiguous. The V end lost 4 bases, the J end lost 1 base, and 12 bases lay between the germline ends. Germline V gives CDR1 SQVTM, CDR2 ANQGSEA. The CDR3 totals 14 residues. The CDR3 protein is CSVVRTARTDTQYF. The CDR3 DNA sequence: TGCAGCGTTGTGCGTACAGCTCGCACAGATACGCAGTATTTT.

The CDR3: CASSTPRIRNTIYF. The CDR3 DNA is TGTGCCAGCAGTACACCCAGGATTCGAAACACCATATATTTT. The gene calls are TRBV6-5 and TRBJ1-3; D is unresolved. Germline assignment: CDR1 MNHEY and CDR2 SVGAGI. Trimming removed 5 bases from V and 5 bases from J, with 13 bases in between. The CDR3 runs 14 residues.

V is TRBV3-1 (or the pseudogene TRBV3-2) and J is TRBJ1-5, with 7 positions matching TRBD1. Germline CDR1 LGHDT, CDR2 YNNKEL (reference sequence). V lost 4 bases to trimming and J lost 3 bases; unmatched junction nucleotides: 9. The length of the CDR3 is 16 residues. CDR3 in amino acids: CASSRSGQDNNQPQHF. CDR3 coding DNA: TGTGCCAGCAGCCGATCCGGACAGGATAACAATCAGCCCCAGCATTTT.

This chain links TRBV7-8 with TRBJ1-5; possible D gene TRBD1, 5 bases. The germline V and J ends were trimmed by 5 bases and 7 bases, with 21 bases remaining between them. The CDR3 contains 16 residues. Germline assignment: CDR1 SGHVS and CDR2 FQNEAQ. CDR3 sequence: CASSRAAGRINQPQHF. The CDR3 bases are TGTGCCAGCAGCAGGGCCGCAGGGAGGATTAACCAGCCCCAGCATTTT.

CDR3 in DNA: TGTGCCAGCAGCACAAGACTAGCGGGGGTCAGTTACACAGATACGCAGTATTTT. Its protein product is CASSTRLAGVSYTDTQYF. The chain has TRBV13 and TRBJ2-3; 12 bases line up with TRBD2. V trimming: 5 bases; J trimming: 2 bases; junction bases outside the gene matches: 11. Germline CDR1 and CDR2: PRHDT and FYEKMQ (reference sequence). The CDR3 is 18 amino acids.

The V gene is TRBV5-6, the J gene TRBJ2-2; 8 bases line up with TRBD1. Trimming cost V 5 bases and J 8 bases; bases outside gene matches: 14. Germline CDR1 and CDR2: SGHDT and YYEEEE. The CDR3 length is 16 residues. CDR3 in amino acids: CASSRGQGAVEGELFF. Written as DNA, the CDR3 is TGTGCCAGCAGTCGCGGACAGGGAGCCGTTGAGGGGGAGCTGTTTTTT. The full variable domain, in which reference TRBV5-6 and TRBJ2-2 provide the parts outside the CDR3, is DAGVTQSPTHLIKTRGQQVTLRCSPKSGHDTVSWYQQALGQGPQFIFQYYEEEERQRGNFPDRFSGHQFPNYSSELNVNALLLGDSALYLCASSRGQGAVEGELFFGEGSRLTVL.

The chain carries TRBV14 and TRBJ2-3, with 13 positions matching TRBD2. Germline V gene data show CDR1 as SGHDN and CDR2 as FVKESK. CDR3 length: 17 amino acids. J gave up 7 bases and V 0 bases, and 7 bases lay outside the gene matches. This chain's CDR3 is CASSQDFTGLAGNTQYF. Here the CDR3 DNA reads TGTGCCAGCAGCCAAGATTTTACGGGACTAGCGGGGAATACGCAGTATTTT.

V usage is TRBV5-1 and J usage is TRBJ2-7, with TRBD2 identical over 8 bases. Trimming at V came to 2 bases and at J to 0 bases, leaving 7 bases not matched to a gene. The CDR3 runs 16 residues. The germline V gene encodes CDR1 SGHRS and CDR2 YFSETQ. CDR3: CASSFERGLSSYEQYF. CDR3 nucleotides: TGCGCCAGCAGCTTCGAGCGGGGGCTAAGCTCCTACGAGCAGTACTTC.

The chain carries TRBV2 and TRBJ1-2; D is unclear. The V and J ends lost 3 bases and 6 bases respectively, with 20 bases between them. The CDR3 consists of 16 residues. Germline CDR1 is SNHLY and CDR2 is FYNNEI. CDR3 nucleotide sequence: TGTGCCAGCAGTGATCGTCCGGGTGGTTTCGGGGATGGCTACACCTTC. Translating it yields CASSDRPGGFGDGYTF.

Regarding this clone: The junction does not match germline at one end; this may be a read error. The CDR3 region is CASRVGVQGTQYF. CDR3 nucleotide sequence: TGTGCCAGCCGGGTGGGTGTCCAAGGGACCCAGTACTTC. J is TRBJ2-5 and V is TRBV27; D gene uncertain. The CDR3 length is 13 residues. In germline, CDR1 is MNHEY, CDR2 SMNVEV (reference sequence).

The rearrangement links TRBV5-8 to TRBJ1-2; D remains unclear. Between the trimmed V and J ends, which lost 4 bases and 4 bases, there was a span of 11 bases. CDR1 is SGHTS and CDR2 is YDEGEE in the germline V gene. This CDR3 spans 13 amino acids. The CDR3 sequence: CASSRGGVYGYTF. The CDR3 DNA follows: TGTGCCAGCAGCCGCGGCGGTGTCTATGGCTACACCTTC.

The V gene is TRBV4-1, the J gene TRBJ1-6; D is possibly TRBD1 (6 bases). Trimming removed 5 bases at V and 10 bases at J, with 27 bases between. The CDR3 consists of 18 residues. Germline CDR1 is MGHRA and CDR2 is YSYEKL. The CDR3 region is CASSTANFLGQSASPLHF. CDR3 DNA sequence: TGCGCCAGCAGCACAGCCAATTTCCTCGGACAGTCAGCCTCACCCCTCCACTTT.

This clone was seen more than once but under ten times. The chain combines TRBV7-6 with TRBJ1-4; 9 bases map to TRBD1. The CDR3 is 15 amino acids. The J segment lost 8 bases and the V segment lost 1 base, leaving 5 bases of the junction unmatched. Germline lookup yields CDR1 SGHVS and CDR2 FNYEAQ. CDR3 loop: CASSLGGQGGEKLFF. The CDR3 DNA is TGTGCCAGCAGCTTAGGGGGACAGGGAGGCGAAAAACTGTTTTTT. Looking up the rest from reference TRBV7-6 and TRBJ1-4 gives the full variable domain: GAGVSQSPRYKVTKRGQDVALRCDPISGHVSLYWYRQALGQGPEFLTYFNYEAQQDKSGLPNDRFSAERPEGSISTLTIQRTEQRDSAMYRCASSLGGQGGEKLFFGSGTQLSVL.

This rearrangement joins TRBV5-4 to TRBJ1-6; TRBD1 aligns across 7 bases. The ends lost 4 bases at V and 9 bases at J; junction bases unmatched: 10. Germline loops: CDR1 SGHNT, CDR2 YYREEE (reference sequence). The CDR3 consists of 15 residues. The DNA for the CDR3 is TGTGCCAGCAGCACCGATACAGGGGTGGGTTCACCCCTCCACTTT. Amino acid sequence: CASSTDTGVGSPLHF.

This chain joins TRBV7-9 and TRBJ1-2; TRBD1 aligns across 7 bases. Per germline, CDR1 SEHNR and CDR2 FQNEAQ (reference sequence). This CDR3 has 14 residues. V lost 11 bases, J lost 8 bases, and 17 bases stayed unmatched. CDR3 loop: CAGRGQRREEGYTF. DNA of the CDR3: TGTGCCGGAAGGGGGCAGAGGAGAGAGGAGGGCTACACCTTC.

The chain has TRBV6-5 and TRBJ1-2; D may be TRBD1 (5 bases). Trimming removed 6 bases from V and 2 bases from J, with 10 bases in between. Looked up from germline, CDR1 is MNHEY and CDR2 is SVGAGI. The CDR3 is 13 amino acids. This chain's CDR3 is CASSRQSNYGYTF. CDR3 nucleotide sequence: TGTGCCAGCAGCCGACAGAGCAACTATGGCTACACCTTC.

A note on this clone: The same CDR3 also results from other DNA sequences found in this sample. Written as DNA, the CDR3 is TGTGCCAGCAGCCTAGGGGTCGGGAATCAGCCCCAGCATTTT. This translates into CASSLGVGNQPQHF. J is TRBJ1-5 and V is TRBV7-9; the D gene is possibly TRBD1 (5 bases). The CDR3 has 14 residues. Germline V gene lookup returns CDR1 SEHNR and CDR2 FQNEAQ (reference sequence). The ends were cut back, 5 bases at V and 4 bases at J, with 12 bases in the middle.